This T cell receptor beta chain was sequenced in a study of T cell responses to AZD1222 COVID-19 vaccine listed by TCRdb under 2021. About the study as a whole: AZD1222 recipients whose second dose came at about 4 weeks and those whose second dose came at about 12 weeks were combined into one group, since spike-specific TCR depth and breadth did not differ between the two schedules. Enrollment into the trials was organized by age into subgroups of 18-55, 56-69 and 70-plus years, and those subgroups contained roughly 160, 29 and 62 TCR-sequenced participants, respectively. TCR sequencing covered roughly 230 trial participants: 207 given two doses of AZD1222 and some 25 given two doses of MenACWY control vaccine. On the study overall, not on this receptor specifically: CD4 TCRs associated with the vaccine covered the entire spike protein, and the dominant responses were in regions 160-218 and 743-854. A significant rise in spike-specific TCR breadth and depth was observed after two AZD1222 doses relative to day 0 and relative to MenACWY recipients. Conclusions about previously exposed vaccinees are limited, since just a handful of AZD1222 recipients were seropositive for SARS-CoV-2 at baseline. Most participants were white British and females outnumbered males, and the authors suggested that clonal diversity may have been underestimated. No day 14 peak-response samples were available, so repertoires were characterized only after the peak T cell response. The 56-69-year group was small, and its depth increase did not reach significance, likely because of low power. Nearly half of unique spike-specific TCRs reportedly recognized epitopes outside regions mutated in the B.1.351 and B.1.1.7 variants.

This specimen's time point label, interpreted: baseline before first vaccination. Vaccinee samples came from UK trials COV001 and COV002, including a single-blind randomized controlled phase 2/3 trial of AZD1222 (ChAdOx1 nCoV-19) in healthy adults. For TCRbeta chain sequencing, PBMC samples from trial participants were taken at day 0 and at day 28 after the second dose. The CDR3 regions of human TCRbeta chains were analyzed by immunosequencing. Regarding the original processing steps: Repertoire TCRs were checked for matches against a reference library of SARS-CoV-2-specific TCRs that had been generated using the MIRA antigen-specificity platform. Breadth was defined as the fraction of unique TCRs that were SARS-CoV-2-associated. Depth was defined as the fraction of total T cells that were SARS-CoV-2-associated. Using the MIRA data, each spike-specific TCR was mapped to the spike region that the TCR reacts to and placed in a CD4 or CD8 class. Log10-transformed breadth and depth values were compared by one-way ANOVA with Sidak's multiple comparisons tests. TCRdb's version of the immuneACCESS table is confined to in-frame rearrangements and falls short of the full clone set. An unresolved V gene accounts for under half of the shortfall where checked; the remainder is of unknown origin. That table is the source of V, J and clone size, and D and trimming were worked out from the DNA. This sample lists just under 95,000 clones; around nine tenths were detected once. Of the sample, about an eighth falls within the top ten clones.

In regard to this clone: The clone's antigen remains unknown. The input lacks base qualities; no much larger clone sits a single base away.

The sample here was peripheral blood, taken on day 0 of AZD1222 vaccination. This sequence was found in an adult in good health.

The nucleotides read TGTGCCACCAGGGGACCGGGACTTCTTTTGGATACGCAGTATTTT. It encodes CATRGPGLLLDTQYF. The chain is assembled from TRBV24-1 and TRBJ2-3; the D gene is possibly TRBD2, with 6 bases matching. The CDR3 covers 15 residues, taking in both the cysteine and the phenylalanine. The only DNA kept is the CDR3, 45 bases in frame from the first base. V is clipped by 7 bases and J by 6 bases, and the sequence between their germline boundaries is 19 bases long. The germline V gene yields KGHDR for CDR1 and SFDVKD for CDR2.